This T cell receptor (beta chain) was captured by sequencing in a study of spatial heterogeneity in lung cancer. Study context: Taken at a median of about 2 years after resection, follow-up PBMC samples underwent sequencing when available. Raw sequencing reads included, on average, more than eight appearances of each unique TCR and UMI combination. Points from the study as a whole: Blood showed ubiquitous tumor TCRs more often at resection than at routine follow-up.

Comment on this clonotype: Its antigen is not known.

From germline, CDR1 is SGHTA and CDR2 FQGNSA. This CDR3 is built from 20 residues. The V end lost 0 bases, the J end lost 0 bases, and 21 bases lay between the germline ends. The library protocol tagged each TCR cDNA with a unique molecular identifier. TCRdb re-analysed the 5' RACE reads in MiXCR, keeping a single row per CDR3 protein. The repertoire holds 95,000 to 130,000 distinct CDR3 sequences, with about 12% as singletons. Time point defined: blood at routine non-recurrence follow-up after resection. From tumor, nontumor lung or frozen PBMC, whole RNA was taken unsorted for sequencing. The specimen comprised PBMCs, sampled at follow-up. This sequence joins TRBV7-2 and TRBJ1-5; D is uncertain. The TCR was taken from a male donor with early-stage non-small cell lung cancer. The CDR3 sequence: CASSLALRRQAIYSNQPQHF. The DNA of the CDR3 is TGTGCCAGCAGCTTAGCTCTCCGGCGGCAGGCAATCTATAGCAATCAGCCCCAGCATTTT.